Listed here is a single T cell receptor beta chain. This sample is drawn from a study of blood T cell repertoires in COVID-19. Study context: Specimens from acute and convalescent COVID-19 originated in the United States, Italy and Spain. T cells, B-cell-depleted T cells, or PBMCs provided the cDNA or gDNA that served as material.

Original analysis: For nucleated cells, counts were estimated from reference gene primer amplification. Only in-frame clones appear in the TCRdb table, and some are missing; sequencing was by immunoSEQ multiplex PCR. V and J calls and clone size are those listed in that table; D and trimming were worked out from the DNA. Here the sample spans around 23,000 clones, around nine tenths being singletons. The CDR3 runs to 15 residues. V lost 3 bases and J 6 bases, leaving 16 bases between the germline ends. CDR1 is SGHVS, CDR2 FQNEAQ, per germline. The chain has TRBV7-8 and TRBJ2-3, with D possibly TRBD1 on 6 matching bases. The sequenced sample consisted of peripheral blood. The source of this sequence is a human donor in a cohort sampled during active COVID-19. The DNA of the CDR3 is TGTGCCAGCAGCTTCCGTAGAGGGGGAACGGATACGCAGTATTTT. Protein product: CASSFRRGGTDTQYF.